This T cell receptor beta chain emerged from a study of CD8 T cells in ankylosing spondylitis. Many counts were recorded for this clonotype. Its antigen is not known. It was by quantitative 5'-RACE with molecular barcodes that TCR beta libraries were made. TCRdb fed the 5' RACE reads into MiXCR, producing one record per CDR3 protein. The sample contains 200,000 to 250,000 distinct CDR3 sequences, roughly 10% of which appear only once. Trimming cost V 3 bases and J 1 base; bases outside gene matches: 3. Germline-derived CDR1 and CDR2 are SGHTA and FQGNSA. CDR3 length: 15 amino acids. Notes on the study in general: In ankylosing spondylitis patients, matched synovial fluid reportedly showed significant enrichment of disease-linked clones. Peripheral blood samples showed relatively rare disease-linked clones, and these clones were CD8+. Earlier literature documents some of the motif variants in reactive arthritis synovial fluid and blood.

The sample comprised blood, either unsorted or a sorted T cell fraction (not recorded which). The gene calls are TRBV7-2 and TRBJ1-5; 7 bases agree with TRBD1. This sequence originates from a male donor with ankylosing spondylitis or in good health (not recorded which). This chain's CDR3 is CASSLEGQSNQPQHF. The CDR3 region has the DNA TGTGCCAGCAGCTTGGAGGGACAGAGCAATCAGCCCCAGCATTTT.